The 27 T cell receptor beta chains below were found in one sample sequenced in a study of T cells expressing NK-cell markers. No DNA is given; TCRdb re-called the 5' RACE reads and lists each CDR3 protein once. Found here are around 260,000 distinct CDR3 sequences; the top ten clones hold 4% to 5%. What was sequenced was blood T cells: a sorted CD56 or NKG2C T cell subset, CD4+ or CD8+ T cells, or bulk PBMC T cells (not recorded which). These receptors came from a woman between 18 and 70 years old in good health.

The chain has TRBV12-3 or TRBV12-4 and TRBJ1-1; the TCRdb D gene call, TRBD1, has no DNA to confirm it. The CDR3 sequence is 15 residues long. The CDR3 sequence is CASSLAGGLGTEAFF.

The chain carries TRBV30 and TRBJ1-2; the TCRdb call, TRBD1, lacks DNA for checking. This CDR3 contains 13 residues. The germline V gene has CDR1 GTSNPN and CDR2 SVGIG (reference sequence). The CDR3 is CAWSELDSYGYTF. The entire variable domain, with the rest obtained from reference TRBV30 and TRBJ1-2, is as follows: SQTIHQWPATLVQPVGSPLSLECTVEGTSNPNLYWYRQAAGRGLQLLFYSVGIGQISSEVPQNLSASRPQDRQFILSSKKLLLSDSGFYLCAWSELDSYGYTFGSGTRLTVV.

The chain is built from TRBV3-1 and TRBJ2-1. The germline gives CDR1 LGHDT, CDR2 YNNKEL (reference sequence). The CDR3 length is 15 residues. This chain's CDR3 is CASSQGMVAYNEQFF.

The rearrangement uses TRBV19 and TRBJ1-4; TCRdb reports TRBD1, a call that lacks DNA to check it against. Germline CDR1 is LNHDA and CDR2 is SQIVND (reference sequence). The CDR3 is made up of 15 amino acids. CDR3 protein: CATSDRGATNEKLFF. Supplemented by reference TRBV19 and TRBJ1-4, the full variable domain reads DGGITQSPKYLFRKEGQNVTLSCEQNLNHDAMYWYRQDPGQGLRLIYYSQIVNDFQKGDIAEGYSVSREKKESFPLTVTSAQKNPTAFYLCATSDRGATNEKLFFGSGTQLSVL.

The chain links TRBV4-3 to TRBJ2-5; TCRdb outputs TRBD1, but without DNA this stays unchecked. The germline V gene encodes CDR1 LGHNA and CDR2 YSLEER. The CDR3 spans 15 residues. The CDR3 loop is CASSQGRGVQETQYF.

The chain is built from TRBV27 and TRBJ2-2; the TCRdb D gene call, TRBD1, has no DNA to confirm it. Germline V gene lookup returns CDR1 MNHEY and CDR2 SMNVEV (reference sequence). The CDR3 totals 14 residues. CDR3 residues: CASIRQGAIGELFF.

The CDR3 spells CASSSGPNLNTGELFF. The chain has TRBV7-3 and TRBJ2-2. There are 16 residues in the CDR3. Germline V lookup: CDR1 SGHTA, CDR2 FQGTGA.

This sequence joins TRBV7-2 and TRBJ1-1. Germline V gives CDR1 SGHTA, CDR2 FQGNSA. This CDR3 is 14 amino acids long. The CDR3 sequence is CASSLAGDNTEAFF.

The rearrangement links TRBV5-5 to TRBJ1-5; TCRdb indicates TRBD1, and absent DNA this call remains unverified. Germline loops: CDR1 SGHKS, CDR2 YYEKEE (reference sequence). The CDR3 runs to 16 residues. The CDR3 protein is CASSLLGGANNQPQHF.

V is TRBV24-1 and J is TRBJ2-7; TCRdb's D call of TRBD1 is untestable without DNA. CDR3 length: 15 residues. The germline V gene has CDR1 KGHDR and CDR2 SFDVKD. The CDR3 sequence is CATSDGTTGNYEQYF.

The V call is TRBV29-1, the J call TRBJ2-6. CDR1 is SQVTM and CDR2 is ANQGSEA in the germline V gene. The CDR3 contains 13 residues. The CDR3 is CSVAVSGANVLTF. The whole variable domain, remainder taken from reference TRBV29-1 and TRBJ2-6, is SAVISQKPSRDICQRGTSLTIQCQVDSQVTMMFWYRQQPGQSLTLIATANQGSEATYESGFVIDKFPISRPNLTFSTLTVSNMSPEDSSIYLCSVAVSGANVLTFGAGSRLTVL.

The chain couples TRBV5-1 to TRBJ1-1. Per germline, CDR1 SGHRS and CDR2 YFSETQ. The CDR3 consists of 16 residues. The CDR3 sequence: CASSLFLEQTNTEAFF. Combining the CDR3 with reference TRBV5-1 and TRBJ1-1 gives the whole variable domain KAGVTQTPRYLIKTRGQQVTLSCSPISGHRSVSWYQQTPGQGLQFLFEYFSETQRNKGNFPGRFSGRQFSNSRSEMNVSTLELGDSALYLCASSLFLEQTNTEAFFGQGTRLTVV.

The chain employs TRBV2 and TRBJ2-2; TCRdb's assignment of TRBD1 cannot be checked, as there is no DNA. This CDR3 region has 16 residues. From germline, CDR1 is SNHLY and CDR2 FYNNEI. This CDR3 reads CASSNQDRKNTGELFF.

V gene TRBV6-2 or TRBV6-3 combines with J gene TRBJ1-5; as DNA is missing, the TRBD1 call by TCRdb cannot be tested. The CDR3 is 15 residues long. Germline V gene sequence: CDR1 MNHEY, CDR2 SVGEGT. CDR3 sequence: CASNRPQGSNQPQHF.

The chain joins TRBV11-2 to TRBJ2-5; without DNA, the TCRdb call of TRBD2 cannot be checked. The CDR3 consists of 19 residues. The germline gives CDR1 SGHAT, CDR2 FQNNGV. CDR3: CASTPGVFSGGRIGETQYF.

The chain recombines TRBV11-1 with TRBJ2-1; as DNA is missing, the TRBD1 call by TCRdb cannot be tested. The CDR3 spans 18 residues. Germline lookup yields CDR1 SGHAT and CDR2 FQDESV (reference sequence). The chain's CDR3 is CASSLRLSGQGSYNEQFF.

V and J are TRBV12-3 or TRBV12-4 and TRBJ2-3. The CDR3 covers 12 residues. The chain's CDR3 is CASSHRTDTQYF.

The chain has TRBV7-2 and TRBJ2-2; TCRdb calls TRBD1, which cannot be checked without DNA. The CDR3 is 14 amino acids. The germline V gene encodes CDR1 SGHTA and CDR2 FQGNSA. The CDR3: CASRSRAATGELFF.

V is TRBV30 and J is TRBJ2-3; TCRdb designates TRBD1, a call that cannot be tested without DNA. CDR1 and CDR2 (germline): GTSNPN, SVGIG (reference sequence). This CDR3 has 17 amino acids. CDR3 sequence reads: CAWSTRWDRGVTDTQYF.

This chain joins TRBV11-2 and TRBJ2-3; without DNA, the TCRdb call of TRBD2 cannot be checked. Germline lookup yields CDR1 SGHAT and CDR2 FQNNGV. CDR3 length: 14 amino acids. The chain's CDR3 is CASSPTSGGDTQYF.

This chain uses TRBV9 with TRBJ1-1; TCRdb picks TRBD1, but there is no DNA to check that call. There are 14 residues in the CDR3. Germline V lookup: CDR1 SGDLS, CDR2 YYNGEE. This CDR3 is CASSSVPGNTEAFF.

The chain recombines TRBV5-1 with TRBJ2-3. Germline CDR1 is SGHRS and CDR2 is YFSETQ. CDR3 length: 17 amino acids. The CDR3 spells CASSLATVRVPTDTQYF.

The chain carries TRBV5-1 and TRBJ2-1; TCRdb's assignment of TRBD2 cannot be checked, as there is no DNA. The CDR3 length is 12 residues. Germline V CDR1 and CDR2: SGHRS, YFSETQ. CDR3 sequence reads: CASSLIEGEQFF. The full variable domain, its missing parts supplied by reference TRBV5-1 and TRBJ2-1, is KAGVTQTPRYLIKTRGQQVTLSCSPISGHRSVSWYQQTPGQGLQFLFEYFSETQRNKGNFPGRFSGRQFSNSRSEMNVSTLELGDSALYLCASSLIEGEQFFGPGTRLTVL.

The CDR3 loop is CASSYPGALQETQYF. This sequence joins TRBV6-5 and TRBJ2-5; TCRdb's D gene call, TRBD2, goes unchecked for lack of DNA. The germline gives CDR1 MNHEY, CDR2 SVGAGI. This CDR3 region has 15 residues.

The V call is TRBV25-1, the J call TRBJ2-5; TCRdb gives TRBD2 as the D gene, but with no DNA this cannot be confirmed. Germline assignment: CDR1 MGHDK and CDR2 SYGVNS. The CDR3 covers 14 residues. This CDR3 reads CASSSTSGQETQYF.

The chain uses TRBV5-1 and TRBJ1-1. The germline V gene has CDR1 SGHRS and CDR2 YFSETQ. This CDR3 spans 14 amino acids. This CDR3 is CASSLWGAGTEAFF. Filled out from reference TRBV5-1 and TRBJ1-1, the complete variable domain reads KAGVTQTPRYLIKTRGQQVTLSCSPISGHRSVSWYQQTPGQGLQFLFEYFSETQRNKGNFPGRFSGRQFSNSRSEMNVSTLELGDSALYLCASSLWGAGTEAFFGQGTRLTVV.

The chain couples TRBV7-2 to TRBJ2-3; TCRdb names TRBD1, which stays unverified in the absence of DNA. The CDR3 runs to 14 residues. Germline-derived CDR1 and CDR2 are SGHTA and FQGNSA. The CDR3 loop is CASSRSGGPDTQYF.